This TCR beta chain was observed in a study of T cell repertoires in cytomegalovirus infection. Study information: Newly reported HLA-C-restricted and thoroughly characterized HLA-B-restricted CMV epitopes were employed. Evidence of both CMV infection and a matching HLA type came from public TCR beta signatures. Findings and caveats of the study: Dominant in the ex vivo response were TCR beta clonotypes restricted by HLA-C and specific for CMV. Of the TCR beta families, the public ones yielded a cumulative frequency that identified carriers of CMV plus the relevant HLA.

A remark on this clonotype: Its antigen is not identified.

TCRdb re-called the reads with MiXCR, one entry per CDR3 protein. The sample lists approximately 1,000,000 distinct CDR3 sequences; approximately 33% were seen once. The TCR was taken from a human donor in good health (CMV status not recorded). Some clones in this sample may be carry-over from other donors' samples. Specimen: cultured CD8+ T cells from PBMCs, collected from culture after CMV antigen stimulation.

The CDR3 DNA reads TGTGCCAGCAGCCCCCAGCGGGGCAGGAACCACAATGAGCAGTTCTTC. It specifies CASSPQRGRNHNEQFF. V and J are TRBV7-3 and TRBJ2-1, with 7 nucleotides matching TRBD2. This CDR3 has 16 residues. Germline trimming cut 5 bases from V and 5 bases from J; bases unmatched to any gene: 12. Germline V gene sequence: CDR1 SGHTA, CDR2 FQGTGA.